Below, 9 T cell receptor beta chains from the same sample are listed, as sequenced in a study of cytomegalovirus exposure and HLA in healthy donors (dated 2017 in TCRdb). Library preparation employed the immunoSEQ multiplex PCR assay. For the multiplex PCR, a mixture combining 60 forward primers for TCR Vbeta segments and 13 reverse primers for TCR Jbeta segments was used. Not all clones reach the TCRdb copy of this immuneACCESS table, which keeps in-frame sequences only. Checked studies attribute under half of the gap to unresolved V genes and leave the rest unexplained. This sample gives about 90,000 clones in total; 84% of them show up just once. The ten largest clones add up to 2.1% of the sample. Sequencing was carried out using PBMCs. All receptors come from a man aged 18 to 30 in good health and CMV-seronegative.

This clone has a handful of counts. V gene TRBV6-1 combines with J gene TRBJ2-1; 13 bases align to TRBD2. The CDR3 totals 15 residues. With 9 bases clipped from V and 6 bases from J, the junction kept 8 bases outside the gene matches. Looked up from germline, CDR1 is MNHNS and CDR2 is SASEGT. The CDR3 spells CASSTSGRGRNEQFF. The CDR3 DNA reads TGTGCCAGTTCAACTAGCGGGAGGGGACGCAATGAGCAGTTCTTC.

The chain joins TRBV7-3 to TRBJ1-1; no clear D gene. Trimming removed 5 bases from V and 1 base from J, with 8 bases in between. This CDR3 is built from 13 residues. The germline gives CDR1 SGHTA, CDR2 FQGTGA. CDR3 in DNA: TGTGCCAGCAGCCCCGGTTGGAACACTGAAGCTTTCTTT. It codes for CASSPGWNTEAFF.

On this clone itself: Other DNA sequences of this sample code for an identical CDR3. V and J are TRBV30 and TRBJ1-5; D may be TRBD1 (6 bases). V gave up 1 base and J gave up 4 bases, with 8 bases separating them. The CDR3 is 13 residues long. From germline, CDR1 is GTSNPN and CDR2 SVGIG (reference sequence). The CDR3 region is CAWSGQENQPQHF. For the CDR3, the DNA is TGTGCCTGGAGTGGACAGGAAAATCAGCCCCAGCATTTT.

The chain joins TRBV6-5 to TRBJ1-2; D unclear. CDR3 length: 12 residues. From germline, CDR1 is MNHEY and CDR2 SVGAGI. The V end was cut by 4 bases, the J end by 8 bases, with 11 bases between. CDR3 DNA sequence: TGTGCCAGCAGTTGGGGAGTGGGAGGCTACACCTTC. Translated: CASSWGVGGYTF.

The chain has TRBV10-3 and TRBJ2-7, with 8 positions matching TRBD2. V was clipped by 3 bases and J by 6 bases; unmatched bases: 10. This CDR3 comprises 15 residues. The V gene's germline CDR1 is ENHRY and CDR2 SYGVKD. In DNA, the CDR3 is TGTGCCATCAGTGACGGCGGGAGGCCAGCTATCGAGCAGTACTTC. Its protein is CAISDGGRPAIEQYF.

The gene calls are TRBV9 and TRBJ2-5; TRBD1 agrees at 7 bases. CDR3 size: 14 residues. Germline-derived CDR1 and CDR2 are SGDLS and YYNGEE. With V trimmed by 4 bases and J by 5 bases, 8 bases remained unmatched. The CDR3 loop reads CASSPSTGWETQYF. CDR3 in DNA: TGTGCCAGCAGCCCTTCGACAGGGTGGGAGACCCAGTACTTC.

The chain is built from TRBV7-9 and TRBJ2-5; possible D gene TRBD1, 5 bases. Germline loops: CDR1 SEHNR, CDR2 FQNEAQ (reference sequence). CDR3 length equals 15 residues. Trimming left V 5 bases short and J 0 bases short, with 13 bases between. The CDR3 DNA reads TGTGCCAGCAGCGACTTGGACACCAACCAAGAGACCCAGTACTTC. It is translated as CASSDLDTNQETQYF.

The chain joins TRBV7-8 to TRBJ2-5, with D possibly matching TRBD2 (6 bases). The CDR3 runs 14 residues. Trimming took off 8 bases at V and 5 bases at J, with 18 bases between the two ends. Looked up from germline, CDR1 is SGHVS and CDR2 is FQNEAQ. Here the CDR3 DNA reads TGTGCCAGCTTCCGCGGGGTAACGGGGGAGACCCAGTACTTC. Protein sequence: CASFRGVTGETQYF.

This rearrangement joins TRBV9 to TRBJ1-2; 9 nucleotides agree with TRBD1. Germline values: CDR1 SGDLS, CDR2 YYNGEE. J was trimmed by 4 bases and V by 3 bases; bases with no gene match: 7. The CDR3 has 15 amino acids. CDR3: CASSARDRDAYGYTF. CDR3 nucleotide sequence: TGTGCCAGCAGCGCCCGGGACAGGGACGCCTATGGCTACACCTTC. Full variable domain (outside the CDR3, taken from reference TRBV9 and TRBJ1-2): DSGVTQTPKHLITATGQRVTLRCSPRSGDLSVYWYQQSLDQGLQFLIQYYNGEERAKGNILERFSAQQFPDLHSELNLSSLELGDSALYFCASSARDRDAYGYTFGSGTRLTVV.